This TCR beta chain derives from a study of OX40 agonist ivuxolimab in advanced cancers. Whole-study context: The drug used for patients, ivuxolimab, was an agonistic anti-OX40 (CD134) antibody. General study points: At doses 0.1 to 3.0 mg/kg, CD4+ and CD8+ clones expanded.

Prior autoimmune disease or systemic immunosuppression barred patients. Using immunoSEQ multiplex PCR, the repertoire was profiled, and TCRdb retains in-frame clones only, with some absent. Altogether fewer than 80,000 clones are present, 70% to 90% being singletons, with the ten largest covering roughly 6%. Concerning this clone itself: Its antigen is currently unknown.

The material was CD4+ or CD8+ T cells sorted from blood, obtained in a trial of the OX40 agonist ivuxolimab. The source is an adult with an advanced solid tumor such as melanoma, head and neck, liver or kidney cancer.

The CDR3, as DNA: TGTGCCAGCAGTGACCAGGGCTACGAGCAGTACTTC. Translated: CASSDQGYEQYF. The V call is TRBV6-1, the J call TRBJ2-7, with D maybe TRBD1 (5 bases). The germline V gene encodes CDR1 MNHNS and CDR2 SASEGT. The CDR3 covers 12 residues. The germline V and J ends were trimmed by 3 bases and 3 bases, with 6 bases remaining between them.